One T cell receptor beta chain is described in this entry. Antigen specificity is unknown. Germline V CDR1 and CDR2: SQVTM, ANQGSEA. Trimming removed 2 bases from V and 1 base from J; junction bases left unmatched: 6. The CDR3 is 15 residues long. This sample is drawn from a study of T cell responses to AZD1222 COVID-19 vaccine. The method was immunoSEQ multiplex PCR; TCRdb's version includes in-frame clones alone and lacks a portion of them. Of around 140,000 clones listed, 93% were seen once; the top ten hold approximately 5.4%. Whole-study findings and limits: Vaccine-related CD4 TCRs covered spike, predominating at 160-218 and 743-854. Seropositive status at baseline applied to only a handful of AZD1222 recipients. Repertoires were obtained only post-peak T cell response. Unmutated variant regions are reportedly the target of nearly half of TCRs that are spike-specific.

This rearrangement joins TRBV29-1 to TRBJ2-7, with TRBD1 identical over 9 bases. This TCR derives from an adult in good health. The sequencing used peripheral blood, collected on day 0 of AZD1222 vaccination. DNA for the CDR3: TGCAGCGTTGAAATTCCCGGGACAGGGTCCTACGAGCAGTACTTC. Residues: CSVEIPGTGSYEQYF.